Shown below are 7 T cell receptor beta chains from a single sample sequenced in a study of beta chain features in type 1 diabetes. The antigens for these receptors are not known. Reverse transcribing all isolated RNA meant expressed TCRB transcripts were sequenced. Sequencing was performed with immunoSEQ multiplex PCR; in TCRdb, only in-frame clones are kept and a portion is missing. The sample has some 160,000 clones, approximately 8.7% seen once. Study-wide points: Across all four CD4+ subsets, people with type 1 diabetes showed modestly shorter TCRB CDR3s.

The material sequenced was central memory CD4+ T cells from blood. The receptors were sampled from a woman under 40 with type 1 diabetes.

The rearrangement uses TRBV7-2 and TRBJ2-7; D may be TRBD2 (6 bases). V was clipped by 5 bases and J by 3 bases, with 8 bases between them. CDR1 and CDR2 (germline): SGHTA, FQGNSA. This CDR3 is built from 12 residues. The CDR3 loop is CASSGTGYEQYF. In DNA, the CDR3 is TGTGCCAGCAGCGGGACTGGCTACGAGCAGTACTTC.

The chain has TRBV5-1 and TRBJ2-1, with D possibly matching TRBD2 (6 bases). The V end was cut by 0 bases, the J end by 7 bases, with 8 bases between. Germline-derived CDR1 and CDR2 are SGHRS and YFSETQ. The CDR3 loop spans 13 amino acids. This CDR3 reads CASSLVGRNEQFF. CDR3 DNA: TGCGCCAGCAGCTTGGTAGGGAGGAATGAGCAGTTCTTC.

This clone was recorded a few times. The chain employs TRBV7-3 and TRBJ2-7; tentative D call: TRBD2 (6 bases). The CDR3 sequence is 14 residues long. CDR1 is SGHTA, CDR2 FQGTGA, per germline. Trimming pared 2 bases from V and 1 base from J, leaving 9 bases between. The DNA for the CDR3 is TGTGCCAGCAGCTTATCGGGGGATTCCTACGAGCAGTACTTC. This translates into CASSLSGDSYEQYF.

This clone was counted only a few times. The chain uses TRBV11-2 and TRBJ2-7, with 7 bases matching TRBD2. This CDR3 region has 14 residues. Per the germline V gene, CDR1 is SGHAT and CDR2 is FQNNGV. The trim removed 6 bases at V and 6 bases at J, leaving 11 bases unmatched. CDR3 sequence: CASRKGLDSREQYF. The CDR3 DNA is TGTGCCAGCAGAAAAGGACTAGATTCACGCGAGCAGTACTTC.

This clone was seen a few times. The chain is built from TRBV18 and TRBJ1-2, with D tentatively TRBD1 (5 bases). This CDR3 has 15 amino acids. Trimming cost V 6 bases and J 3 bases, with 17 bases left between them. From germline, CDR1 is KGHSH and CDR2 LQKENI. CDR3: CASSIRGDVDYGYTF. CDR3 in DNA: TGTGCCAGCTCCATTAGGGGCGACGTGGACTATGGCTACACCTTC. Based on the CDR3 plus reference TRBV18 and TRBJ1-2, the full variable domain is NAGVMQNPRHLVRRRGQEARLRCSPMKGHSHVYWYRQLPEEGLKFMVYLQKENIIDESGMPKERFSAEFPKEGPSILRIQQVVRGDSAAYFCASSIRGDVDYGYTFGSGTRLTVV.

The chain links TRBV2 to TRBJ1-2, with TRBD1 matching 8 bases. Germline V CDR1 and CDR2: SNHLY, FYNNEI. The V gene end was trimmed by 5 bases and the J gene end by 8 bases; junction bases not matched to a gene: 7. The CDR3 sequence is 13 residues long. For the CDR3, the DNA is TGTGCCAGCAGTCCCCAGTCAGGGGGCGGCTACACCTTC. It is translated as CASSPQSGGGYTF.

In its sample, this clone was seen a few times. J is TRBJ2-2 and V is TRBV27; TRBD2 aligns across 8 bases. CDR1 is MNHEY, CDR2 SMNVEV, per germline (reference sequence). The CDR3 has 16 residues. V dropped 7 bases and J dropped 0; count of bases not matched to a gene: 7. The CDR3 region is CASTRGAGANTGELFF. CDR3 in DNA: TGTGCCAGCACCCGGGGAGCGGGGGCGAACACCGGGGAGCTGTTTTTT.